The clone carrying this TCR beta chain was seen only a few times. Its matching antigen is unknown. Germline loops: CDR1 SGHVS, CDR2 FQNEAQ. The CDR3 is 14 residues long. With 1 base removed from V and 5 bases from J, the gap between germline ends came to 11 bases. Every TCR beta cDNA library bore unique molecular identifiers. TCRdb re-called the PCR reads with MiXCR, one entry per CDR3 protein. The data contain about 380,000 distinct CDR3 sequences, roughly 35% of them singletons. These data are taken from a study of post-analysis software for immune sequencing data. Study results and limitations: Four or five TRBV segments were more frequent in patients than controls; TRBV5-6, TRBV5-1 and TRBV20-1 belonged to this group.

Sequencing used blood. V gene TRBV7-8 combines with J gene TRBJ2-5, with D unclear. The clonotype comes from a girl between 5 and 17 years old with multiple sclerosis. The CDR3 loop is CASSLVGRWETQYF. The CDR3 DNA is TGTGCCAGCAGCTTAGTTGGCAGATGGGAGACCCAGTACTTC.